The 28 T cell receptor beta chains listed next were all sequenced from one sample in a study of breast tumors, draining lymph nodes, adjacent tissues. The lymph nodes were axillary draining lymph nodes from breast cancer patients. TCRdb used MiXCR to reprocess the multiplex PCR reads, holding one entry per CDR3 protein. The table includes more than 85,000 distinct CDR3 sequences, over 20% detected once. The sequenced material came from axillary lymph node tissue. Every receptor here comes from a female donor with breast cancer. Some clones in this sample may be carry-over from other donors' samples.

The chain employs TRBV7-9 and TRBJ1-6; TRBD1 agrees at 7 bases. The V gene end was trimmed by 5 bases and the J gene end by 6 bases; junction bases not matched to a gene: 7. The CDR3 consists of 15 residues. The germline V gene encodes CDR1 SEHNR and CDR2 FQNEAQ (reference sequence). The chain's CDR3 is CASSENRGFNSPLHF. CDR3 bases: TGTGCCAGCAGCGAGAACAGGGGTTTTAATTCACCCCTCCACTTT. Based on the CDR3 plus reference TRBV7-9 and TRBJ1-6, the full variable domain is DTGVSQNPRHKITKRGQNVTFRCDPISEHNRLYWYRQTLGQGPEFLTYFQNEAQLEKSRLLSDRFSAERPKGSFSTLEIQRTEQGDSAMYLCASSENRGFNSPLHFGNGTRLTVT.

V usage is TRBV28 and J usage is TRBJ2-1; D unresolved. CDR1 MDHEN and CDR2 SYDVKM come from the germline V gene. With 1 base removed from V and 8 bases from J, the gap between germline ends came to 9 bases. This CDR3 spans 13 amino acids. CDR3 nucleotides: TGTGCCAGCAGTTTATTTTGGGCAGATGAGCAGTTCTTC. Amino acids: CASSLFWADEQFF.

This clonotype was seen ten or more times. The chain links TRBV19 to TRBJ1-2; a possible D gene is TRBD1 (5 bases). Germline values: CDR1 LNHDA, CDR2 SQIVND (reference sequence). This CDR3 has 15 amino acids. V dropped 5 bases and J dropped 4 bases, with 17 bases sitting between them. The CDR3, as DNA: TGTGCCAGTAGTCCGACAGTCCCTTCGGGCTATGGCTACACCTTC. This gives the protein CASSPTVPSGYGYTF.

This clonotype was observed a few times. For the CDR3, the DNA is TGTGCCAGCGGGGGGGGCAGGGCGGAGACCCAGTACTTC. This sequence encodes CASGGGRAETQYF. The V and J genes are TRBV3-1 and TRBJ2-5, with D perhaps matching TRBD2 (7 bases). V was clipped by 8 bases and J by 5 bases, with 15 bases between them. The CDR3 contains 13 residues. Looked up from germline, CDR1 is LGHDT and CDR2 is YNNKEL (reference sequence).

J is TRBJ2-3 and V is TRBV5-4, with a possible D match to TRBD2 (6 bases). The V gene's germline CDR1 is SGHNT and CDR2 YYREEE (reference sequence). Deletions cut 7 bases from V and 2 bases from J, with 11 bases between. The CDR3 totals 13 residues. CDR3 DNA sequence: TGTGCCAGCGGGAGCGGGCCCACAGATACGCAGTATTTT. Encoded protein: CASGSGPTDTQYF.

Regarding this clonotype: This may be a read error: a much more frequent sequence differs by one nucleotide. This rearrangement joins TRBV12-3 or TRBV12-4 to TRBJ2-2; 9 bases align to TRBD1. Germline trimming cut 5 bases from V and 3 bases from J; bases unmatched to any gene: 4. The CDR3 contains 15 residues. CDR3 coding DNA: TGTGCCAGCAGTGACGACAGGGGGGACACCGGGGAGCTGTTTTTT. This sequence encodes CASSDDRGDTGELFF.

This clonotype was counted many times. Here the CDR3 reads CASSDVTDTQYF. CDR3 in DNA: TGTGCCAGCAGTGACGTGACAGATACGCAGTATTTT. The genes are TRBV25-1 and TRBJ2-3; D not resolved. With 3 bases removed from V and 3 bases from J, the gap between germline ends came to 4 bases. This CDR3 comprises 12 residues. Germline CDR1 and CDR2: MGHDK and SYGVNS.

Ten or more counts support this clonotype. The chain couples TRBV6-2 or TRBV6-3 to TRBJ1-2; D is uncertain. The CDR3 runs to 15 residues. Germline V CDR1 and CDR2: MNHEY, SVGEGT. V lost 2 bases and J 4 bases, leaving 14 bases between the germline ends. CDR3 amino acids: CASSYTPGLFYGYTF. The DNA of the CDR3 is TGTGCCAGCAGTTACACCCCCGGCCTCTTCTATGGCTACACCTTC.

This clonotype was observed a few times. Since a much larger clone is just one base distant, this may be a read error. The chain couples TRBV2 to TRBJ1-6; 7 bases map to TRBD1. Germline V lookup: CDR1 SNHLY, CDR2 FYNNEI. The CDR3 has 15 amino acids. The CDR3 loop is CAGSEAGQTNSPLHF. CDR3 nucleotides: TGTGCCGGCAGTGAAGCGGGACAGACTAATTCACCCCTCCACTTT. The full variable domain, in which reference TRBV2 and TRBJ1-6 provide the parts outside the CDR3, is EPEVTQTPSHQVTQMGQEVILRCVPISNHLYFYWYRQILGQKVEFLVSFYNNEISEKSEIFDDQFSVERPDGSNFTLKIRSTKLEDSAMYFCAGSEAGQTNSPLHFGNGTRLTVT.

V and J are TRBV15 and TRBJ1-1; D is perhaps TRBD1 (5 bases). Germline CDR1 reads LNHNV; CDR2 reads YYDKDF (reference sequence). The CDR3 runs 14 residues. Trimming took off 4 bases at V and 11 bases at J, with 20 bases between the two ends. The CDR3, as DNA: TGTGCCACCAGCACAAATCTCCGAGGGGAGAACGCTTTCTTT. It specifies CATSTNLRGENAFF.

This clonotype was counted many times. The chain is built from TRBV7-8 and TRBJ1-4; the D gene is possibly TRBD1 (6 bases). Germline V lookup: CDR1 SGHVS, CDR2 FQNEAQ. The CDR3 runs to 18 residues. V lost 8 bases to trimming and J lost 5 bases, with 27 bases between them. The CDR3 DNA reads TGTGCCAGCGGAAAAATACCCAGGGGATATTTGATCAATGAAAAACTGTTTTTT. Translated, it gives CASGKIPRGYLINEKLFF.

This clonotype was seen ten or more times. V gene TRBV7-8 combines with J gene TRBJ2-7; 8 positions agree with TRBD1. The CDR3 runs to 13 residues. Germline V gives CDR1 SGHVS, CDR2 FQNEAQ. The junction had 0 bases not matched to a gene; V was cut back by 1 base and J by 4 bases. CDR3 residues: CASSLGTGYEQYF. Written as DNA, the CDR3 is TGTGCCAGCAGCTTAGGGACAGGGTACGAGCAGTACTTC. Filled out from reference TRBV7-8 and TRBJ2-7, the complete variable domain reads GAGVSQSPRYKVAKRGQDVALRCDPISGHVSLFWYQQALGQGPEFLTYFQNEAQLDKSGLPSDRFFAERPEGSVSTLKIQRTQQEDSAVYLCASSLGTGYEQYFGPGTRLTVT.

Of note for this clonotype: With a much larger clone just one base away, this may be a read error. CDR3 sequence: CAGSLEGALQYTF. The CDR3 DNA reads TGTGCCGGCAGCTTGGAGGGGGCGCTTCAATACACCTTC. The rearrangement links TRBV5-6 to TRBJ1-2; 7 bases are shared with TRBD1. The CDR3 spans 13 residues. Per the germline V gene, CDR1 is SGHDT and CDR2 is YYEEEE.

The sample holds many counts of this clonotype. The genes are TRBV30 and TRBJ2-1, with 11 bases identical to TRBD2. With V trimmed by 1 base and J by 8 bases, 7 bases remained unmatched. The CDR3 runs 15 residues. Germline V gene data show CDR1 as GTSNPN and CDR2 as SVGIG (reference sequence). This CDR3 is CAWSAGTSGVDEQFF. CDR3 coding DNA: TGTGCCTGGAGTGCCGGGACTAGCGGAGTAGATGAGCAGTTCTTC.

This clonotype was recorded at least ten times. The V gene is TRBV5-1, the J gene TRBJ2-1; TRBD2 might be the D (6 bases). The CDR3 runs to 16 residues. Trimming stripped 1 base from V and 0 bases from J, with 11 bases between. Germline V gene sequence: CDR1 SGHRS, CDR2 YFSETQ. CDR3 residues: CASSLWAGSSYNEQFF. The CDR3 DNA reads TGCGCCAGCAGCTTGTGGGCGGGGAGCTCCTACAATGAGCAGTTCTTC. Full variable domain (outside the CDR3, taken from reference TRBV5-1 and TRBJ2-1): KAGVTQTPRYLIKTRGQQVTLSCSPISGHRSVSWYQQTPGQGLQFLFEYFSETQRNKGNFPGRFSGRQFSNSRSEMNVSTLELGDSALYLCASSLWAGSSYNEQFFGPGTRLTVL.

The rearrangement links TRBV30 to TRBJ2-1; 9 nucleotides line up with TRBD2. Germline CDR1 is GTSNPN and CDR2 is SVGIG (reference sequence). J gave up 8 bases and V 0 bases, and 11 bases lay outside the gene matches. The CDR3 consists of 16 residues. CDR3 coding DNA: TGTGCCTGGAGTGTAAGGGTAGCGGGAGCATTGGATGAGCAGTTCTTC. This sequence encodes CAWSVRVAGALDEQFF.

Comment on this clonotype: This may be a read error: a much more frequent sequence differs by one nucleotide. The chain's CDR3 is CASSLAGTSGSTDTQYF. CDR3 sequence (DNA): TGTGCCAGCAGCTTAGCCGGGACTAGCGGGAGCACAGATACGCAGTATTTT. The V and J genes are TRBV7-3 and TRBJ2-3, with 12 bases fitting TRBD2. Germline V gene lookup returns CDR1 SGHTA and CDR2 FQGTGA. The CDR3 has 17 amino acids. Trimming took 2 bases from V and 0 from J; bases not matched to a gene: 3.

The chain carries TRBV20-1 and TRBJ2-7; D remains ambiguous. The V gene's germline CDR1 is DFQATT and CDR2 SNEGSKA (reference sequence). This CDR3 has 13 residues. Trimming left V 3 bases short and J 5 bases short, with 14 bases between. Here the CDR3 DNA reads TGCAGTGCTAGGGGTGGCAGGACCAACGAGCAGTACTTC. Residues: CSARGGRTNEQYF.

This clonotype was found many times. CDR3 residues: CASSLLAVGASNQPQHF. The DNA for the CDR3 is TGTGCCAGCAGCTTATTGGCGGTCGGGGCGAGCAATCAGCCCCAGCATTTT. The rearrangement links TRBV7-8 to TRBJ1-5; TRBD1 is a possible D gene (5 bases). V was pared by 2 bases and J by 1 base, with 15 bases between. CDR1 is SGHVS, CDR2 FQNEAQ, per germline. This CDR3 region has 17 residues. Using reference TRBV7-8 and TRBJ1-5 for the parts outside the CDR3, the full variable domain is GAGVSQSPRYKVAKRGQDVALRCDPISGHVSLFWYQQALGQGPEFLTYFQNEAQLDKSGLPSDRFFAERPEGSVSTLKIQRTQQEDSAVYLCASSLLAVGASNQPQHFGDGTRLSIL.

This clonotype was observed many times. This chain connects TRBV5-1 to TRBJ2-7; the D gene is possibly TRBD1 (6 bases). Trimming pared 3 bases from V and 7 bases from J, leaving 17 bases between. Per germline, CDR1 SGHRS and CDR2 YFSETQ. The CDR3 is made up of 14 amino acids. CDR3 in amino acids: CASSSGQTGVEQYF. CDR3 DNA: TGCGCCAGCAGCTCGGGACAAACCGGCGTAGAGCAGTACTTC.

This clonotype was seen at least ten times. The chain is built from TRBV20-1 and TRBJ1-2; D is perhaps TRBD1 (5 bases). V lost 5 bases and J lost 8, with 12 bases in between. This CDR3 spans 11 amino acids. CDR1 and CDR2 from the germline V gene are DFQATT and SNEGSKA (reference sequence). CDR3 DNA: TGCAGTGCTGGGGGGTGGGGCGGCTACACCTTC. Its translation is CSAGGWGGYTF.

Comments on this clonotype: This clone may be a read error of a much larger clone one base away. The chain employs TRBV4-1 and TRBJ1-4, with D uncertain. V lost 4 bases, J lost 0 bases, and 12 bases lay in between. Germline CDR1 MGHRA, CDR2 YSYEKL. The CDR3 is 16 residues long. CDR3 nucleotides: TGCGCCAGCAGCCTTCGGTCAGATACAACTAATGAAAAACTGTTTTTT. This encodes CASSLRSDTTNEKLFF.

This clonotype occurred many times. The chain joins TRBV7-3 to TRBJ2-1; 10 bases are a match to TRBD2. Germline V gives CDR1 SGHTA, CDR2 FQGTGA. This CDR3 contains 15 residues. Trimming cost V 5 bases and J 4 bases; bases outside gene matches: 5. CDR3 in amino acids: CASSIDSGGYNEQFF. DNA for the CDR3: TGTGCCAGCAGCATCGATAGCGGGGGGTACAATGAGCAGTTCTTC.

The table lists this clonotype with many counts. The chain employs TRBV7-3 and TRBJ2-7; TRBD1 matches at 7 bases. This CDR3 is 13 amino acids long. J was trimmed by 3 bases and V by 5 bases; bases with no gene match: 4. Germline V gene lookup returns CDR1 SGHTA and CDR2 FQGTGA. CDR3 sequence (DNA): TGTGCCAGCAGCCGGGACAGCCACTACGAGCAGTACTTC. It translates to CASSRDSHYEQYF. Complete variable domain (other parts from reference TRBV7-3 and TRBJ2-7): GAGVSQTPSNKVTEKGKYVELRCDPISGHTALYWYRQSLGQGPEFLIYFQGTGAADDSGLPNDRFFAVRPEGSVSTLKIQRTERGDSAVYLCASSRDSHYEQYFGPGTRLTVT.

In the case of this clonotype: This may arise from a read error, as a much more abundant clone is one base away. This chain uses TRBV11-2 with TRBJ1-2, with 7 nucleotides matching TRBD1. The V gene end was trimmed by 5 bases and the J gene end by 4 bases; junction bases not matched to a gene: 7. Germline loops: CDR1 SGHAT, CDR2 FQNNGV. The CDR3 spans 14 residues. CDR3 protein: CASSPDRAGYGYTF. The CDR3 region has the DNA TGTGCCAGCAGCCCCGACAGGGCTGGCTATGGCTACACCTTC.

This clonotype has a single count. This may stem from a read error, because a much larger clone lies one nucleotide away. J is TRBJ1-5 and V is TRBV2, with 7 nucleotides matching TRBD1. Germline values: CDR1 SNHLY, CDR2 FYNNEI. CDR3 length equals 14 residues. The DNA of the CDR3 is TGTGTCAGCAGTCGGACAGGTCCCAGTCAGCCCCAGCATTTT. This encodes CVSSRTGPSQPQHF.

This clonotype was observed at least ten times. J is TRBJ2-3 and V is TRBV20-1, with D possibly being TRBD1 (6 bases). Germline CDR1 is DFQATT and CDR2 is SNEGSKA (reference sequence). This CDR3 spans 13 amino acids. Trimming cost V 6 bases and J 5 bases, with 15 bases left between them. CDR3 coding DNA: TGCAGTGCCAATCAGGGGCCAGGAGATACGCAGTATTTT. This codes for CSANQGPGDTQYF.

There are many counts of this clonotype. The chain couples TRBV7-9 to TRBJ2-7; 8 bases fit TRBD1. The CDR3 has 15 amino acids. J lost 4 bases, V lost 5 bases, and 10 bases had no gene match. CDR1 is SEHNR, CDR2 FQNEAQ, per germline (reference sequence). The CDR3 coding sequence is TGTGCCAGCAGCGCCAGGACAGGGTGGCTGTACGAGCAGTACTTC. It codes for CASSARTGWLYEQYF.